The 25 T cell receptor beta chains reported below all come from one sample, sequenced in a study of naive and memory T cell subsets. Regarding the study as a whole: Especially in CD8 cells, naive repertoires contained a few larger clonotypes, possibly CD45RA-re-expressing memory cells.

Two oligonucleotides, mixed equimolar, formed the beta constant-region primer covering TRBC1 and TRBC2. Four rounds of PCR amplified the ligated cDNA using nested alpha and beta constant-region primers plus SP2. TCRdb recomputed calls from the UMI-ligation and nested PCR reads with MiXCR, one row per CDR3 protein. The data show 120,000 to 150,000 distinct CDR3 sequences, 15% to 20% seen once. No antigen has been identified for these receptors. Sequences were obtained from naive CD8+ T cells from blood. The receptors come from a human donor in good health.

The rearrangement links TRBV6-5 to TRBJ2-1; a possible D gene is TRBD2 (6 bases). This CDR3 has 15 amino acids. The germline CDR1 and CDR2 sequences are MNHEY and SVGAGI. Trimming removed 6 bases from V and 9 bases from J, with 21 bases in between. The CDR3 nucleotides are TGTGCCAGCAGCTCCCGGGAGCATCGGGGAGTTGAGCAGTTCTTC. Its protein is CASSSREHRGVEQFF.

The sample holds a few counts of this clonotype. The chain uses TRBV4-3 and TRBJ1-1; D unclear. Germline V lookup: CDR1 LGHNA, CDR2 YSLEER. The CDR3 runs 14 residues. Trimming removed 0 bases at V and 0 bases at J, with 5 bases between. The CDR3 sequence: CASSQEGMNTEAFF. The DNA of the CDR3 is TGCGCCAGCAGCCAAGAAGGCATGAACACTGAAGCTTTCTTT.

This clonotype was observed a few times. This sequence joins TRBV27 and TRBJ1-2; TRBD1 might be the D (5 bases). Germline values: CDR1 MNHEY, CDR2 SMNVEV (reference sequence). V lost 2 bases and J lost 0, with 7 bases in between. This CDR3 is built from 14 residues. Here the CDR3 DNA reads TGTGCCAGCAGTTTAGACAGCTCTAACTATGGCTACACCTTC. Translation: CASSLDSSNYGYTF.

This clonotype was seen a handful of times. This rearrangement joins TRBV6-1 to TRBJ2-1; D gene uncertain. The V end lost 4 bases, the J end lost 9 bases, and 7 bases lay between the germline ends. The germline gives CDR1 MNHNS, CDR2 SASEGT. This CDR3 comprises 11 residues. CDR3 bases: TGTGCCAGCAGTGGGTTCCCTGAGCAGTTCTTC. Translating it yields CASSGFPEQFF.

There are a few counts of this clonotype. The rearrangement uses TRBV27 and TRBJ2-7; 8 bases align to TRBD2. Germline CDR1 and CDR2: MNHEY and SMNVEV (reference sequence). The CDR3 is made up of 12 amino acids. V shed 8 bases, J shed 6 bases, and the junction held 6 bases outside the gene matches. CDR3 DNA sequence: TGTGCCAGCGGAGCGGGAGCCGTCGAGCAGTACTTC. Translating gives CASGAGAVEQYF.

This clonotype was picked up a small number of times. This sequence joins TRBV27 and TRBJ2-1; D call uncertain. Trimming removed 5 bases at V and 10 bases at J, with 12 bases between. The CDR3 runs 12 residues. The germline gives CDR1 MNHEY, CDR2 SMNVEV (reference sequence). The DNA for the CDR3 is TGTGCCAGCAGTGGGGTATCACTGGAGCAGTTCTTC. This gives the protein CASSGVSLEQFF.

Only a few counts were recorded for this clonotype. V usage is TRBV6-6 and J usage is TRBJ2-7; 14 bases are a match to TRBD2. Per the germline V gene, CDR1 is MNHNY and CDR2 is SVGAGI (reference sequence). With V trimmed by 6 bases and J by 6 bases, 1 base remained unmatched. CDR3 length equals 13 residues. The CDR3 sequence is CASRGLAGAEQYF. As DNA, the CDR3 is TGTGCCAGCAGGGGACTAGCGGGAGCCGAGCAGTACTTC.

This clonotype was found a few times. This chain connects TRBV28 to TRBJ1-1; D unclear. CDR1 and CDR2 (germline): MDHEN, SYDVKM. The CDR3 is made up of 15 amino acids. V shed 3 bases and J shed 7 bases, with 18 bases lying between them. The CDR3 sequence: CASSFQNRPIDEAFF. In nucleotides, the CDR3 is TGTGCCAGCAGTTTTCAAAACAGACCAATCGATGAAGCTTTCTTT.

This clonotype came up a few times. The genes are TRBV2 and TRBJ2-5; no clear D. Germline V lookup: CDR1 SNHLY, CDR2 FYNNEI. The CDR3 covers 12 residues. Trimming removed 7 bases at V and 1 base at J, with 7 bases between. Here the CDR3 reads CASITAQETQYF. The CDR3 nucleotides read TGTGCCAGCATCACGGCCCAAGAGACCCAGTACTTC.

The V and J genes are TRBV7-6 and TRBJ1-5, with 8 positions matching TRBD1. The length of the CDR3 is 15 residues. V was pared by 2 bases and J by 2 bases, with 2 bases of the junction left unmatched. In germline, CDR1 is SGHVS, CDR2 FNYEAQ. The DNA of the CDR3 is TGTGCCAGCAGCTTAACGGGACAGGGCAATCAGCCCCAGCATTTT. As protein: CASSLTGQGNQPQHF.

In its sample, this clonotype was seen a few times. The rearrangement uses TRBV10-3 and TRBJ2-1; D gene ambiguous. The ends were cut back, 5 bases at V and 5 bases at J, with 7 bases in the middle. Germline values: CDR1 ENHRY, CDR2 SYGVKD. This CDR3 contains 12 residues. The CDR3 nucleotides are TGTGCCATCAGTACCCCAAACAATGAGCAGTTCTTC. Translated, it gives CAISTPNNEQFF.

The chain employs TRBV28 and TRBJ2-7; TRBD1 agrees at 9 bases. There are 14 residues in the CDR3. From germline, CDR1 is MDHEN and CDR2 SYDVKM. V shed 7 bases and J 1 base; nucleotides not matched to a gene: 5. DNA of the CDR3: TGTGCCAGCATATTGACAGGGGGGTCCTACGAGCAGTACTTC. The encoded protein is CASILTGGSYEQYF.

This clonotype showed up just a few times. V usage is TRBV7-9 and J usage is TRBJ2-6, with a weak D call TRBD1 (6 bases). The germline V gene has CDR1 SEHNR and CDR2 FQNEAQ (reference sequence). Trimming stripped 4 bases from V and 2 bases from J, with 18 bases between. This CDR3 is 18 amino acids long. DNA for the CDR3: TGTGCCAGCAGCTCCACCCCGACAGGCCGCCCTGGGGCCAACGTCCTGACTTTC. This translates into CASSSTPTGRPGANVLTF.

In its sample, this clonotype was seen a few times. This sequence joins TRBV29-1 and TRBJ2-2, with D perhaps being TRBD1 or TRBD2 (6 bases each). Germline V gene sequence: CDR1 SQVTM, CDR2 ANQGSEA. The CDR3 runs to 12 residues. Written as DNA, the CDR3 is TGCGGGGGGCAGGTGGACACCGGGGAGCTGTTTTTT. This sequence encodes CGGQVDTGELFF.

This clonotype was counted between two and nine times. In DNA form, the CDR3 reads TGCAGCGTGTGGGAAGAGCAGGGAGCTTTCTTT. Translated, it gives CSVWEEQGAFF. The chain has TRBV29-1 and TRBJ1-1; D perhaps matches TRBD1 (5 bases). The CDR3 has 11 amino acids. Germline V lookup: CDR1 SQVTM, CDR2 ANQGSEA. Trimming stripped 6 bases from V and 10 bases from J, with 15 bases between.

This chain links TRBV29-1 with TRBJ2-7; 9 bases fit TRBD1. The trim removed 6 bases at V and 2 bases at J, leaving 5 bases unmatched. The CDR3 sequence is 13 residues long. Germline loops: CDR1 SQVTM, CDR2 ANQGSEA. CDR3 DNA sequence: TGCAGCGTAGGGACAGGGAATACCTACGAGCAGTACTTC. This sequence encodes CSVGTGNTYEQYF.

J is TRBJ2-3 and V is TRBV28; D remains ambiguous. Trimming shortened V by 7 bases and J by 4 bases, and 12 bases separated the two germline ends. The CDR3 covers 13 residues. The germline V gene has CDR1 MDHEN and CDR2 SYDVKM. CDR3 DNA sequence: TGTGCCAGCAATGTGGGATTTTCAGATACGCAGTATTTT. Its protein is CASNVGFSDTQYF.

Only a few counts were recorded for this clonotype. This sequence joins TRBV12-3 or TRBV12-4 and TRBJ2-1, with D perhaps being TRBD1 or TRBD2 (5 bases each). The V gene lost 5 bases and the J gene lost 4 bases, with 12 bases spanning the gap. CDR3 length: 14 residues. This CDR3 is CASSMGTDYNEQFF. The CDR3 DNA reads TGTGCCAGCAGTATGGGGACGGATTACAATGAGCAGTTCTTC.

In this sample, this clonotype turned up a few times. This chain links TRBV7-9 with TRBJ2-7; D is perhaps TRBD1 (6 bases). V lost 5 bases, J lost 5 bases, and 13 bases lay in between. The CDR3 extends over 13 amino acids. Germline V gene data show CDR1 as SEHNR and CDR2 as FQNEAQ (reference sequence). CDR3 DNA sequence: TGTGCCAGCAGCCAGGGGACGGGTGACGAGCAGTACTTC. Its protein product is CASSQGTGDEQYF.

This chain connects TRBV12-3 or TRBV12-4 to TRBJ2-7, with 7 bases fitting TRBD2. After removal of 6 bases from V and 6 bases from J, the junction contained 8 bases not matched to a gene. The CDR3 has 13 amino acids. This CDR3 reads CASSYGTMGEQYF. In DNA, the CDR3 is TGTGCCAGCAGCTACGGGACTATGGGCGAGCAGTACTTC.

This clonotype appeared a few times. J is TRBJ1-1 and V is TRBV20-1, with 10 bases that match TRBD1. V lost 1 base and J lost 5; bases outside the gene matches: 1. CDR1 and CDR2 from the germline V gene are DFQATT and SNEGSKA (reference sequence). This CDR3 spans 13 amino acids. The CDR3: CSARGTGGTEAFF. The CDR3 DNA follows: TGCAGTGCTAGAGGGACAGGGGGTACTGAAGCTTTCTTT.

This clonotype was seen a few times. The J gene is TRBJ2-1, the V gene TRBV5-4; D gene ambiguous. From germline, CDR1 is SGHNT and CDR2 YYREEE (reference sequence). CDR3 size: 14 residues. V was clipped by 0 bases and J by 5 bases, with 9 bases between them. The CDR3 nucleotides are TGTGCCAGCAGCTTGGGGGCAGAAAACAATGAGCAGTTCTTC. As protein: CASSLGAENNEQFF.

The CDR3 sequence: CSVALAGVTGELFF. CDR3 sequence (DNA): TGCAGCGTTGCGCTAGCGGGAGTTACCGGGGAGCTGTTTTTT. The chain uses TRBV29-1 and TRBJ2-2, with 10 bases aligning to TRBD2. This CDR3 is built from 14 residues. Germline CDR1 reads SQVTM; CDR2 reads ANQGSEA. The ends lost 4 bases at V and 5 bases at J; junction bases unmatched: 4.

The chain carries TRBV27 and TRBJ1-6; D perhaps matches TRBD1 (6 bases). This CDR3 spans 14 amino acids. The V end was cut by 3 bases, the J end by 9 bases, with 12 bases between. Germline CDR1 reads MNHEY; CDR2 reads SMNVEV (reference sequence). DNA for the CDR3: TGTGCCAGCAGTTTTCGGGACACAGCTTCACCCCTCCACTTT. Its translation: CASSFRDTASPLHF.

This rearrangement joins TRBV3-1 to TRBJ2-5, with 12 bases that match TRBD2. The germline gives CDR1 LGHDT, CDR2 YNNKEL (reference sequence). V lost 6 bases and J lost 2; bases outside the gene matches: 7. This CDR3 spans 16 amino acids. The CDR3 is CASRIGLAGSQETQYF. The CDR3 DNA reads TGTGCCAGCAGGATAGGACTAGCGGGATCACAAGAGACCCAGTACTTC.